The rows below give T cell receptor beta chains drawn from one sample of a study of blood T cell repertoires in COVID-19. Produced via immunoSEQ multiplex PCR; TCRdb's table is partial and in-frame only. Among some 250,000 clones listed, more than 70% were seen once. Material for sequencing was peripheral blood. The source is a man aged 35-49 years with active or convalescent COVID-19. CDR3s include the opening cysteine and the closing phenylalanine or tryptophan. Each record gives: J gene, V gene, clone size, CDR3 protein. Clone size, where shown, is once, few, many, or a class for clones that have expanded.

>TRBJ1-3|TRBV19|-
CASIRDGLLSGNTIYF
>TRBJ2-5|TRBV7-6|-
CASSLDPGEQETQYF
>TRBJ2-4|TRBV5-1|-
CASSMGGGSPTLAKNIQYF
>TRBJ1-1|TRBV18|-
CASSPGTGKNTEAFF
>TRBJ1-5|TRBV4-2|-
CASSQGVGTGGQPQHF
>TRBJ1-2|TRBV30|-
CAWSGGGTGNYGYTF
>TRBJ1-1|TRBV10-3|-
CAISEKGQENTEAFF
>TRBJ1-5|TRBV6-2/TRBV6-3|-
CASSDSQPQHF
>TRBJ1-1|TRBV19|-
CASSSRLGNTEAFF
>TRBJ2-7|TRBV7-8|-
CASSLATSGSPYEQYF
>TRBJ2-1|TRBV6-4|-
CASSELAGDGEQFF
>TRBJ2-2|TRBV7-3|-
CASSLTAGLAGGELFF
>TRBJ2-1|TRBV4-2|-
CASSQEGLDNEQFF
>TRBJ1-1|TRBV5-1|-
CASSGQGVAEAFF
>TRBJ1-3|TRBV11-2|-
CASSFQTSYSGNTIYF
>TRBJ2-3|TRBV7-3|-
CASSLIGASGYSTDTQYF
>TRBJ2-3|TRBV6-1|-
CASSEFLRGTDTQYF
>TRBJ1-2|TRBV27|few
CASSPDRGSPYGYTF
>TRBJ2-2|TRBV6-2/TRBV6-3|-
CASSDSPGLGGAGELFF
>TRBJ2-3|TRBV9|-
CASSVGDSTDTQYF
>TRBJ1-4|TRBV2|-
CASRRQGQGDGEKLFF
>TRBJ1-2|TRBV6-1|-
CASSDRGTAYGYTF
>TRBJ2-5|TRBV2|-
CASSVGLAEETQYF
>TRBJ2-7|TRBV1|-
CTSSTKNLGGVVYEQYF
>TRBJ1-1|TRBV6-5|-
CASSYGGNTEAFF
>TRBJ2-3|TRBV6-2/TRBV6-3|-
CASSYPRTSGATDTQYF
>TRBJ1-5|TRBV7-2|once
CASSLTQGTYSNQPQHF
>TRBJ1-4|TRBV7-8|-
CASSLGAGEKLFF
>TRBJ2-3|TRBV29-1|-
CSVVPVLSTDTQYF
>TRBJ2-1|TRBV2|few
CASTTSRKQFF
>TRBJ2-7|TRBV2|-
CASSEVARTGTDEQYF
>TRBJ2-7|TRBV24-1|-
CATSDRGIGEQYF
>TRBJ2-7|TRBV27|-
CASSLSRTGTYEQYF
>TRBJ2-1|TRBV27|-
CASSLAGGRGEQFF
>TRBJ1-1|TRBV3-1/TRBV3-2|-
CASSSGSIMNTEAFF
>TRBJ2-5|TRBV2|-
CASSRTSGGVETQYF
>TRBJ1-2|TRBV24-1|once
CATSQGSNSHYGYTF
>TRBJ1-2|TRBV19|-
CASRALTGAKSDYTF
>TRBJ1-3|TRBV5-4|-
CASSLWAGSGNTIYF
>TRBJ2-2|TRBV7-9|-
CASSGLAASLKGGELFF
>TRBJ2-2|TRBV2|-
CASSVRSGGTGELFF
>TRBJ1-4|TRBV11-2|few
CASSQTGTTNEKLFF
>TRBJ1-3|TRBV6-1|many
CASSEPRVAGNTIYF
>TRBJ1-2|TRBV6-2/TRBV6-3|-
CASSYGNQGSYGYTF
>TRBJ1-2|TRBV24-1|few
CATSARTGGALYGYTF
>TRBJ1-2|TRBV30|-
CAWSGTGGFGYTF
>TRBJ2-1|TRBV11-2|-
CASSRQNTIKLEQFF
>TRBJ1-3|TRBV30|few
CASTAGSGNTIYF